The 32 T cell receptor beta chains in this list originate from one sample, sequenced in a study of blood T cells in healthy people across ages (dated by TCRdb to the mid-2010s). The library relied on 5' RACE. TCRdb records Illumina HiSeq 2500 as the sequencer. The second PCR ran for roughly 6 to 11 cycles and used a J-beta primer mix along with a sample-barcoded 5' primer. Starting from the raw public reads, TCRdb applied fastp trimming at Q25, assembled clones with MiXCR and retained in-frame beta chains. Entries that share a CDR3 protein sequence are merged under the most common genes and DNA. The sample table contains some 1.1 million distinct CDR3 sequences; only one count was recorded for around two fifths of them. The leading ten clones occupy around 12% of the sample. The sample consisted of blood. The receptor set was obtained from a man between 18 and 29 years old in good health.

The chain joins TRBV7-2 to TRBJ2-5; no reliable D call. V dropped 3 bases and J dropped 2 bases, with 13 bases sitting between them. Germline values: CDR1 SGHTA, CDR2 FQGNSA. This CDR3 is 15 amino acids long. The CDR3 sequence is CASSFGRALQETQYF. The CDR3 DNA reads as TGTGCCAGCAGCTTTGGACGGGCACTGCAAGAGACCCAGTACTTC.

Comment on this clonotype: Since a much larger clone is just one base distant, this may be a read error. The CDR3 DNA reads TGTGCCAGCAGTTGGACAGGGGGTGGCTACACCTTC. Residues: CASSWTGGGYTF. V usage is TRBV12-3 or TRBV12-4 and J usage is TRBJ1-2; 10 nucleotides align to TRBD1. With V trimmed by 4 bases and J by 7 bases, 0 bases remained unmatched. The CDR3 consists of 12 residues.

V and J are TRBV5-5 and TRBJ1-2, with D maybe TRBD1 (5 bases). The V gene's germline CDR1 is SGHKS and CDR2 YYEKEE (reference sequence). V was clipped by 0 bases and J by 10 bases, with 13 bases between them. This CDR3 is 13 amino acids long. CDR3 bases: TGTGCCAGCAGCTTGGCAGGACAATCCCCCTACACCTTC. As protein: CASSLAGQSPYTF.

This chain links TRBV20-1 with TRBJ1-1; D is perhaps TRBD1 (6 bases). This CDR3 is 16 amino acids long. Trimming took 5 bases from V and 2 from J, leaving 21 bases between them. Germline V gene sequence: CDR1 DFQATT, CDR2 SNEGSKA (reference sequence). DNA of the CDR3: TGCAGTGCTGGACCAGGGGTAAAAGAGGGAAACACTGAAGCTTTCTTT. Translated: CSAGPGVKEGNTEAFF.

The rearrangement links TRBV7-8 to TRBJ1-4, with unresolved D. CDR3 length: 12 residues. The V and J ends lost 3 bases and 9 bases respectively, with 8 bases between them. Germline lookup yields CDR1 SGHVS and CDR2 FQNEAQ. The CDR3, as DNA: TGTGCCAGCAGCTTGACACAGCAAAAACTGTTTTTT. Translation: CASSLTQQKLFF.

V usage is TRBV5-1 and J usage is TRBJ2-1; tentatively, D is TRBD2 (5 bases). With 4 bases removed from V and 1 base from J, the gap between germline ends came to 15 bases. Germline CDR1 SGHRS, CDR2 YFSETQ. The CDR3 runs to 16 residues. The CDR3: CASSHTRSGSYNEQFF. The CDR3, as DNA: TGCGCCAGCAGCCATACTAGATCCGGGTCCTACAATGAGCAGTTCTTC.

This chain uses TRBV20-1 with TRBJ2-1, with D possibly TRBD1 on 5 matching bases. CDR1 and CDR2 (germline): DFQATT, SNEGSKA (reference sequence). V lost 0 bases and J lost 10, with 19 bases in between. The CDR3 extends over 15 amino acids. CDR3 in DNA: TGCAGTGCTAGAGACCTGGCAGGGCCCTCCTACGAGCAGTTCTTC. It yields the protein CSARDLAGPSYEQFF.

This sequence joins TRBV2 and TRBJ1-5; 9 bases match TRBD1. Germline values: CDR1 SNHLY, CDR2 FYNNEI. V lost 6 bases to trimming and J lost 6 bases; unmatched junction nucleotides: 3. The CDR3 runs to 13 residues. Here the CDR3 DNA reads TGTGCCAGCAGGGACAGGGGTGCTCAGCCCCAGCATTTT. Translated, it gives CASRDRGAQPQHF.

The chain couples TRBV6-5 to TRBJ2-2; D gene unclear. The V and J ends lost 6 bases and 1 base respectively, with 12 bases between them. The CDR3 is 15 amino acids. Germline V CDR1 and CDR2: MNHEY, SVGAGI. CDR3 loop: CASSRRTRNTGELFF. The CDR3 nucleotides read TGTGCCAGCAGCCGGCGAACGCGGAACACCGGGGAGCTGTTTTTT.

The V gene is TRBV19, the J gene TRBJ2-1; 10 bases match TRBD2. CDR1 is LNHDA and CDR2 is SQIVND in the germline V gene (reference sequence). The CDR3 covers 17 residues. J lost 4 bases, V lost 3 bases, and 9 bases had no gene match. The CDR3 here is CASSISPLAGVYNEQFF. The CDR3 DNA reads as TGTGCCAGTAGTATCAGCCCCCTAGCGGGGGTTTACAATGAGCAGTTCTTC.

The chain couples TRBV9 to TRBJ1-1; unclear D gene. The germline V and J ends were trimmed by 4 bases and 2 bases, with 6 bases remaining between them. The CDR3 has 12 residues. Germline CDR1 is SGDLS and CDR2 is YYNGEE. The chain's CDR3 is CASSTDNTEAFF. Written as DNA, the CDR3 is TGTGCCAGCAGCACGGACAACACTGAAGCTTTCTTT.

This clonotype was seen a handful of times. This rearrangement joins TRBV9 to TRBJ1-2; tentatively, D is TRBD1 (5 bases). The CDR3 is 13 amino acids. Trimming stripped 0 bases from V and 5 bases from J, with 8 bases between. Germline-derived CDR1 and CDR2 are SGDLS and YYNGEE. CDR3 in amino acids: CASSVGRDYGYTF. The DNA of the CDR3 is TGTGCCAGCAGCGTAGGCAGGGATTATGGCTACACCTTC.

This chain joins TRBV20-1 and TRBJ1-2; 8 bases are a match to TRBD1. The CDR3 extends over 13 amino acids. Germline assignment: CDR1 DFQATT and CDR2 SNEGSKA (reference sequence). V gave up 7 bases and J gave up 7 bases; unmatched junction bases: 11. The DNA of the CDR3 is TGCAGTGTCCTACAGGGGGAAGAGGGTGGCTACACCTTC. As protein: CSVLQGEEGGYTF.

This chain uses TRBV12-3 or TRBV12-4 with TRBJ1-2, with 7 bases aligning to TRBD1. Trimming removed 1 base from V and 7 bases from J; junction bases left unmatched: 12. CDR3 length equals 16 residues. This CDR3 reads CASSLGDRNFKGGYTF. The CDR3 DNA is TGTGCCAGCAGTTTAGGGGACAGAAACTTTAAGGGTGGCTACACCTTC.

The rearrangement links TRBV4-1 to TRBJ2-2, with TRBD2 identical over 10 bases. Germline CDR1 MGHRA, CDR2 YSYEKL. The CDR3 is 20 amino acids. The V segment lost 0 bases and the J segment 6 bases; nucleotides outside the gene matches: 16. This CDR3 reads CASSQDWVLAGTAKAGELFF. The DNA of the CDR3 is TGCGCCAGCAGCCAAGATTGGGTACTAGCGGGGACCGCAAAAGCCGGGGAGCTGTTTTTT.

The CDR3 sequence: CASSQTDRGQETQYF. The CDR3 bases are TGCGCCAGCAGCCAGACGGACAGGGGCCAAGAGACCCAGTACTTC. The chain is built from TRBV4-1 and TRBJ2-5; 9 nucleotides match TRBD1. The CDR3 length is 15 residues. V lost 3 bases, J lost 1 base, and 3 bases stayed unmatched. Germline CDR1 MGHRA, CDR2 YSYEKL.

The V call is TRBV5-1, the J call TRBJ2-2; D gene ambiguous. The CDR3 is 16 residues long. From germline, CDR1 is SGHRS and CDR2 YFSETQ. The V and J ends lost 0 bases and 0 bases respectively, with 9 bases between them. Written as DNA, the CDR3 is TGCGCCAGCAGCTTGGACGGCGACGCGAACACCGGGGAGCTGTTTTTT. Protein: CASSLDGDANTGELFF. Combining the CDR3 with reference TRBV5-1 and TRBJ2-2 gives the whole variable domain KAGVTQTPRYLIKTRGQQVTLSCSPISGHRSVSWYQQTPGQGLQFLFEYFSETQRNKGNFPGRFSGRQFSNSRSEMNVSTLELGDSALYLCASSLDGDANTGELFFGEGSRLTVL.

The CDR3, as DNA: TGTGCCAGCAGCGCCACGTTGTCGATGTTCGCGGGAGTTGTCGGTGAGCAGTTCTTC. The encoded protein is CASSATLSMFAGVVGEQFF. The chain links TRBV7-9 to TRBJ2-1, with TRBD2 matching 7 bases. The germline gives CDR1 SEHNR, CDR2 FQNEAQ (reference sequence). The CDR3 covers 19 residues. Trimming cost V 5 bases and J 9 bases; bases outside gene matches: 25.

The rearrangement uses TRBV6-4 and TRBJ1-5; 7 nucleotides match TRBD1. Trimming took 3 bases from V and 11 from J; bases not matched to a gene: 7. Germline lookup yields CDR1 MRHNA and CDR2 SNTAGT. The CDR3 spans 13 residues. The DNA of the CDR3 is TGTGCCAGCAGTGAGCAGGGGGGCCAGTCCCAGCATTTT. As protein: CASSEQGGQSQHF.

The genes are TRBV6-1 and TRBJ2-5, with 10 positions matching TRBD2. V lost 8 bases and J lost 1; bases outside the gene matches: 7. Germline V gene data show CDR1 as MNHNS and CDR2 as SASEGT. The CDR3 is made up of 15 amino acids. In DNA form, the CDR3 reads TGTGCCAGCCTAGAAGCGGGGGGGATCCAAGAGACCCAGTACTTC. Amino acid sequence: CASLEAGGIQETQYF.

This clonotype was seen only a few times. The chain is built from TRBV6-5 and TRBJ2-5; D is unresolved. The V end lost 0 bases, the J end lost 1 base, and 6 bases lay between the germline ends. CDR3 size: 14 residues. Germline V gene lookup returns CDR1 MNHEY and CDR2 SVGAGI. CDR3 amino acids: CASSYSLPQETQYF. The CDR3 DNA sequence: TGTGCCAGCAGTTACTCGTTACCCCAAGAGACCCAGTACTTC.

Comment on this clonotype: Its ends do not fully match the called genes, so a read error is possible. The V and J genes are TRBV20-1 and TRBJ2-5, with a weak D call TRBD2 (5 bases). This CDR3 spans 13 amino acids. The germline V gene has CDR1 DFQATT and CDR2 SNEGSKA (reference sequence). The CDR3 protein is CSARGLNEETQYF. In DNA form, the CDR3 reads TGCAGTGCGAGAGGACTGAACGAAGAGACCCAGTACTTC.

The chain is built from TRBV15 and TRBJ1-1; a possible D gene is TRBD1 (6 bases). CDR3 length: 16 amino acids. The V end lost 5 bases, the J end lost 0 bases, and 16 bases lay between the germline ends. Germline values: CDR1 LNHNV, CDR2 YYDKDF (reference sequence). The CDR3 DNA reads TGTGCCACCAGCGACCCAGGGGTACCTTTGAACACTGAAGCTTTCTTT. It is translated as CATSDPGVPLNTEAFF.

This clonotype was detected only a few times. CDR3 in DNA: TGCAGTGCTAGCACCCCCTGGACAGATAGCAATCAGCCCCAGCATTTT. It encodes CSASTPWTDSNQPQHF. The rearrangement uses TRBV20-1 and TRBJ1-5, with D tentatively TRBD1 (6 bases). V dropped 3 bases and J dropped 0 bases, with 15 bases sitting between them. The length of the CDR3 is 16 residues. The germline V gene has CDR1 DFQATT and CDR2 SNEGSKA (reference sequence).

This clonotype appeared a single time. The chain links TRBV11-1 to TRBJ1-2; 7 bases align to TRBD1. There are 17 residues in the CDR3. V gave up 6 bases and J gave up 2 bases; unmatched junction bases: 15. The germline V gene encodes CDR1 SGHAT and CDR2 FQDESV (reference sequence). Here the CDR3 reads CASSLQGIRDPNYGYTF. The CDR3, as DNA: TGTGCCAGCAGTTTACAGGGGATCCGAGATCCCAACTATGGCTACACCTTC.

This clonotype was picked up a small number of times. The rearrangement uses TRBV4-3 and TRBJ2-1, with no clear D. Germline lookup yields CDR1 LGHNA and CDR2 YSLEER. Deletions cut 3 bases from V and 5 bases from J, with 14 bases between. The CDR3 is 15 residues long. The CDR3 nucleotides are TGCGCCAGCAGCCATCTCTGGCTAGGGAACAATGAGCAGTTCTTC. Residues: CASSHLWLGNNEQFF.

The genes are TRBV4-2 and TRBJ2-2; maybe TRBD2 (5 bases). Germline V gives CDR1 LGHNA, CDR2 YNFKEQ. The germline V and J ends were trimmed by 2 bases and 0 bases, with 10 bases remaining between them. This CDR3 is built from 16 residues. CDR3 bases: TGTGCCAGCAGCCAACCGCGGGCTTCGAACACCGGGGAGCTGTTTTTT. Translating gives CASSQPRASNTGELFF.

The chain joins TRBV20-1 to TRBJ1-1; D gene unclear. From germline, CDR1 is DFQATT and CDR2 SNEGSKA (reference sequence). This CDR3 spans 13 amino acids. V dropped 3 bases and J dropped 3 bases, with 11 bases sitting between them. The CDR3 region has the DNA TGCAGTGCTAGTAGGGCAGAACACACTGAAGCTTTCTTT. Protein product: CSASRAEHTEAFF.

Turning to this clonotype: Germline and junction disagree at one end, which may indicate a read error. The rearrangement uses TRBV12-3 or TRBV12-4 and TRBJ2-1; tentative D call: TRBD1 (5 bases). This CDR3 contains 14 residues. CDR3 sequence (DNA): TGTGCCAGCCTATTAGGTAGGGGCTACAATAAGCAGTTCTTC. This sequence encodes CASLLGRGYNKQFF.

The V call is TRBV25-1, the J call TRBJ1-6, with 8 positions matching TRBD1. CDR1 is MGHDK and CDR2 is SYGVNS in the germline V gene. The CDR3 has 14 residues. V shed 6 bases, J shed 10 bases, and the junction held 8 bases outside the gene matches. The CDR3 reads CASSPTGDMSPLHF. The CDR3 bases are TGTGCCAGCAGCCCGACAGGGGACATGTCACCCCTCCACTTT.

V gene TRBV20-1 combines with J gene TRBJ1-5; TRBD1 matches at 7 bases. The germline V gene has CDR1 DFQATT and CDR2 SNEGSKA (reference sequence). The J segment lost 0 bases and the V segment lost 6 bases, leaving 8 bases of the junction unmatched. CDR3 length equals 15 residues. For the CDR3, the DNA is TGCAGTGCCCGGCTGACAGGGTATAGCAATCAGCCCCAGCATTTT. It encodes CSARLTGYSNQPQHF.

The table lists this clonotype with a count of one. The chain joins TRBV6-6 to TRBJ2-7, with a tentative D call TRBD2 (5 bases). The J call is doubtful: the DNA matches TRBJ2-5 better. This CDR3 comprises 15 residues. Germline assignment: CDR1 MNHNY and CDR2 SVGAGI (reference sequence). As DNA, the CDR3 is TGTGCCAGCATGGAGCGGTACGCGTCGGGGAAGACCCAGTACTTC. Translation gives CASMERYASGKTQYF.